The 4 T cell receptor beta chains listed next were all sequenced from one sample in a study of blood T cell repertoires in COVID-19 (dated by TCRdb to about 2020). Library prep was done by the immunoSEQ multiplex PCR assay. What TCRdb holds here is the immuneACCESS table cut down to in-frame rearrangements. Part of the clones is not present; checked against another copy, under half of the missing clones reflect an unresolved V gene, and the others are unexplained. The sample profile shows some 280,000 clones; around 86% of them were found once. The ten largest clones represent approximately 0.94% of the sample. The source material was peripheral blood. These receptors were collected from a woman aged 40-49 years who had recovered from COVID-19.

The chain couples TRBV7-9 to TRBJ1-2, with 9 positions matching TRBD1. Losses at the gene ends were 3 bases for V and 4 bases for J; bases not matched to a gene: 6. Germline loops: CDR1 SEHNR, CDR2 FQNEAQ (reference sequence). This CDR3 comprises 15 residues. The DNA of the CDR3 is TGTGCCAGCAGCTTCTCCACAGGGGGCGTCTATGGCTACACCTTC. Translating it yields CASSFSTGGVYGYTF.

The chain uses TRBV5-1 and TRBJ2-2; TRBD2 agrees at 8 bases. Germline-derived CDR1 and CDR2 are SGHRS and YFSETQ. V lost 4 bases, J lost 8 bases, and 10 bases stayed unmatched. This CDR3 is built from 15 residues. This CDR3 reads CASSGGLAPSGELFF. The CDR3 DNA sequence: TGCGCCAGCAGCGGCGGACTAGCTCCCTCAGGGGAGCTGTTTTTT.

The rearrangement uses TRBV15 and TRBJ2-7, with D perhaps matching TRBD2 (5 bases). The germline CDR1 and CDR2 sequences are LNHNV and YYDKDF (reference sequence). The CDR3 covers 15 residues. The V end was cut by 1 base, the J end by 6 bases, with 16 bases between. The CDR3 is CATSRVGVEASEQYF. DNA of the CDR3: TGTGCCACCAGCAGAGTCGGGGTCGAGGCATCCGAGCAGTACTTC.

The chain carries TRBV5-5 and TRBJ2-1; the match to TRBD2 covers 8 bases. CDR3 length equals 15 residues. Germline CDR1 SGHKS, CDR2 YYEKEE (reference sequence). Trimming cost V 6 bases and J 7 bases; bases outside gene matches: 12. CDR3 coding DNA: TGTGCCAGCAACTTACAAGCGGGAGTGGGGAATGAGCAGTTCTTC. Translation: CASNLQAGVGNEQFF.